The rows below give T cell receptor beta chains drawn from one sample of a study of T-cell reconstitution after alpha-beta-depleted transplantation in children. Each CDR3 protein gets one entry after TCRdb re-called the PCR reads with MiXCR. The table has about 400,000 distinct CDR3 sequences, 15% to 20% seen once. Source: PBMCs, mostly from graft donor cells, taken 360 days after TCRalphabeta/CD19-depleted stem cell transplant. The receptors stem from a boy younger than two who had a stem cell transplant for Wiskott-Aldrich syndrome, so the T cells may come from the graft donor. Both conserved end residues are part of each CDR3. Each record gives: clone size, V gene, D gene, J gene, CDR3 protein, CDR3 DNA. The D gene is left open where the match is weak. The listing skips clone size in some rows; elsewhere it reads once, few, many or a size class.

few,TRBV12-3/TRBV12-4,-,TRBJ1-1,CASSLALGTEAFF,TGTGCCAGCAGTTTAGCGCTGGGGACTGAAGCTTTCTTT
-,TRBV6-5,-,TRBJ1-2,CASSYSDLGGYTF,TGTGCCAGCAGTTACTCCGACCTCGGCGGCTACACCTTC
-,TRBV4-3,TRBD2,TRBJ2-5,CASSQHLIAGFVKETQYF,TGCGCCAGCAGCCAGCACCTCATAGCGGGCTTTGTTAAAGAGACCCAGTACTTC
-,TRBV24-1,-,TRBJ2-1,CATSDIPPNGQQFF,TGTGCCACCAGTGATATTCCCCCGAACGGACAGCAGTTCTTC
-,TRBV19,-,TRBJ1-5,CASTPLNRDQPQHF,TGTGCCAGTACCCCCCTTAACAGGGATCAGCCCCAGCATTTT
-,TRBV4-2,-,TRBJ2-2,CASRKGVLDTGELFF,TGTGCCAGCAGGAAGGGTGTTCTGGACACCGGGGAGCTGTTTTTT
few,TRBV7-9,-,TRBJ2-3,CASSLVWGTDTQYF,TGTGCCAGCAGCTTGGTGTGGGGCACAGATACGCAGTATTTT
-,TRBV5-6,TRBD2,TRBJ2-5,CASSLRSGGGAKETQYF,TGTGCCAGCAGCTTGCGATCCGGGGGGGGCGCGAAGGAGACCCAGTACTTC
-,TRBV6-5,-,TRBJ2-7,CASSYGAKQYF,TGTGCCAGCAGTTATGGGGCTAAGCAGTACTTC
few,TRBV7-2,-,TRBJ2-7,CASSLAPWAAYEQYF,TGTGCCAGCAGCTTAGCTCCATGGGCAGCCTACGAGCAGTACTTC
-,TRBV10-3,-,TRBJ2-2,CAIRIGEVGELFF,TGTGCCATCAGAATCGGAGAGGTCGGGGAGCTGTTTTTT
few,TRBV5-6,-,TRBJ2-1,CASSLWGRSYNEQFF,TGTGCCAGCAGCTTGTGGGGAAGGTCTTACAATGAGCAGTTCTTC
-,TRBV3-1,TRBD1,TRBJ2-6,CASSQVGGTGANVLTF,TGTGCCAGCAGCCAAGTAGGGGGCACTGGGGCCAACGTCCTGACTTTC
few,TRBV29-1,TRBD1,TRBJ2-3,CSVRTGGPPTQYF,TGCAGCGTCCGGACAGGGGGCCCTCCTACGCAGTATTTT
few,TRBV5-8,TRBD1,TRBJ1-4,CASSLGTGFNEKLFF,TGTGCCAGCAGCTTGGGGACAGGGTTTAATGAAAAACTGTTTTTT
-,TRBV29-1,TRBD1,TRBJ2-4,CSVEDRNQGVGAKNIQYF,TGCAGCGTTGAAGATCGCAATCAGGGGGTAGGGGCCAAAAACATTCAGTACTTC
few,TRBV4-3,TRBD1,TRBJ2-7,CASSQDGQAPYEQYF,TGCGCCAGCAGCCAAGACGGACAGGCTCCCTACGAGCAGTACTTC
-,TRBV4-2,TRBD1,TRBJ1-5,CASTPNRGGNQPQHF,TGTGCCAGCACCCCCAACAGGGGGGGCAATCAGCCCCAGCATTTT
few,TRBV25-1,-,TRBJ2-1,CASSEWMPGLTYNEQFF,TGTGCCAGCAGTGAATGGATGCCGGGACTTACCTACAATGAGCAGTTCTTC
few,TRBV11-2,TRBD1,TRBJ1-6,CASSPRGIGNSPLHF,TGTGCCAGCAGCCCCAGGGGGATAGGGAATTCACCCCTCCACTTT
-,TRBV29-1,TRBD2,TRBJ2-3,CSVESGSGGDTQYF,TGCAGCGTTGAAAGCGGGAGTGGGGGAGATACGCAGTATTTT
-,TRBV4-1,TRBD1,TRBJ2-7,CASSLTGRVYF,TGCGCCAGCAGCTTGACAGGGCGGGTGTACTTC
-,TRBV10-3,-,TRBJ1-5,CAISATGDQPQHF,TGTGCCATCAGTGCTACAGGTGATCAGCCCCAGCATTTT
few,TRBV7-8,TRBD2,TRBJ2-7,CASSLAGGEGHEQYF,TGTGCCAGCAGCTTAGCCGGGGGGGAGGGCCACGAGCAGTACTTC
-,TRBV6-2/TRBV6-3,TRBD2,TRBJ2-7,CASRRLAGASYEQYF,TGTGCCAGCAGGCGACTAGCGGGAGCCTCCTACGAGCAGTACTTC
once,TRBV12-3/TRBV12-4,TRBD2,TRBJ2-3,CASSGPGLAGGTDTQYF,TGTGCCAGCAGCGGCCCGGGACTAGCGGGAGGCACAGATACGCAGTATTTT
-,TRBV11-2,TRBD2,TRBJ2-1,CASSLGGTSGRVSYNEQFF,TGTGCCAGCAGCTTAGGGGGGACTAGCGGGAGAGTCTCCTACAATGAGCAGTTCTTC
-,TRBV29-1,TRBD1,TRBJ1-2,CSATSRDRANYGYTF,TGCAGCGCAACGTCCCGGGACAGGGCTAACTATGGCTACACCTTC
-,TRBV4-3,-,TRBJ2-7,CASSQRRVLSLEQYF,TGCGCCAGCAGCCAACGCCGGGTCCTGAGCCTCGAGCAGTACTTC
-,TRBV2,-,TRBJ2-1,CASRHWRGRSYNEQFF,TGTGCCAGCAGGCATTGGCGGGGCCGCTCCTACAATGAGCAGTTCTTC
-,TRBV18,TRBD2,TRBJ2-1,CASSPLGLAGVDNEQFF,TGTGCCAGCTCACCCCTCGGACTAGCGGGAGTGGACAATGAGCAGTTCTTC
few,TRBV5-1,TRBD2,TRBJ2-1,CASSSSGGAKREIHNEQFF,TGCGCCAGCAGCTCGAGCGGGGGGGCAAAGAGGGAAATCCACAATGAGCAGTTCTTC
-,TRBV9,TRBD1,TRBJ2-7,CASSDPGTGGEPYEQYF,TGTGCCAGCAGCGACCCCGGGACAGGGGGCGAACCCTACGAGCAGTACTTC
-,TRBV29-1,-,TRBJ1-2,CSVEDKGGAGYTF,TGCAGCGTTGAAGATAAGGGGGGGGCTGGCTACACCTTC
many,TRBV12-3/TRBV12-4,-,TRBJ1-4,CASSYRRRSEKLFF,TGTGCCAGCAGTTACAGAAGGCGTAGTGAAAAACTGTTTTTT
few,TRBV11-2,TRBD2,TRBJ2-5,CASSRPLAGLQETQYF,TGTGCCAGCAGTCGGCCTCTAGCGGGACTCCAAGAGACCCAGTACTTC
few,TRBV6-2/TRBV6-3,-,TRBJ2-7,CASRVGEEEQYF,TGTGCCAGCAGAGTGGGGGAAGAGGAGCAGTACTTC
-,TRBV5-6,-,TRBJ2-4,CASSSGQFKNIQYF,TGTGCCAGCAGCTCCGGACAGTTCAAAAACATTCAGTACTTC
-,TRBV13,-,TRBJ2-1,CASSFPDSNEQFF,TGTGCCAGCAGCTTCCCCGACAGCAATGAGCAGTTCTTC
-,TRBV6-5,TRBD2,TRBJ2-1,CASSYSILAGDQFF,TGTGCCAGCAGTTACTCGATTCTAGCGGGAGACCAGTTCTTC
few,TRBV5-1,-,TRBJ1-4,CASSPRGIATNEKLFF,TGCGCCAGCAGCCCCCGGGGGATCGCAACTAATGAAAAACTGTTTTTT
-,TRBV11-2,-,TRBJ2-7,CASSRHRVSGEQYF,TGTGCCAGCAGCCGTCACAGGGTTTCGGGCGAGCAGTACTTC
-,TRBV11-3,-,TRBJ2-6,CASSLQGSNSGANVLTF,TGTGCCAGCAGCCTACAGGGATCCAACTCTGGGGCCAACGTCCTGACTTTC
-,TRBV7-9,-,TRBJ1-2,CASSPEQGVPAAYTF,TGTGCCAGCAGCCCGGAACAGGGAGTACCCGCGGCCTACACCTTC
few,TRBV20-1,-,TRBJ1-3,CSAREVSPGTIRNTIYF,TGCAGTGCTAGAGAGGTCTCCCCGGGGACAATCAGAAACACCATATATTTT
few,TRBV12-3/TRBV12-4,TRBD1,TRBJ1-2,CASSLGTGVPDGYTF,TGTGCCAGCAGTTTAGGGACAGGGGTCCCTGATGGCTACACCTTC
-,TRBV7-2,-,TRBJ2-4,CASSPPPGNIQYF,TGTGCCAGCAGCCCCCCCCCAGGAAACATTCAGTACTTC